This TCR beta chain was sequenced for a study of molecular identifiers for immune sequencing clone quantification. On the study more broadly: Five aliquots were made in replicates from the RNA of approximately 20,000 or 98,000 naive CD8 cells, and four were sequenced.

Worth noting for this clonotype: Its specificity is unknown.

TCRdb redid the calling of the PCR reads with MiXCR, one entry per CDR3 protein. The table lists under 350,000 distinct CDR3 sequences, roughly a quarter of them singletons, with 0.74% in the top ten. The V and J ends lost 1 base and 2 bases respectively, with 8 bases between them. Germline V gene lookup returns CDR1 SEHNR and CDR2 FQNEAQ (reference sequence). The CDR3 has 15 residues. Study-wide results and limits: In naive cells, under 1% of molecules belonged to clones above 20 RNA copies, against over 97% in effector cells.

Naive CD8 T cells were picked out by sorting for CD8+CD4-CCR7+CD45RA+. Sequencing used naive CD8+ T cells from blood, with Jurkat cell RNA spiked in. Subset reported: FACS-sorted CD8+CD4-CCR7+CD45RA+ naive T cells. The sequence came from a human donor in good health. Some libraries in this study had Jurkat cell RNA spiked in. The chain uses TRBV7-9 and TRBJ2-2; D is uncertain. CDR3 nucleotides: TGTGCCAGCAGCTTAGTTGTGGAAAACACCGGGGAGCTGTTTTTT. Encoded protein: CASSLVVENTGELFF.